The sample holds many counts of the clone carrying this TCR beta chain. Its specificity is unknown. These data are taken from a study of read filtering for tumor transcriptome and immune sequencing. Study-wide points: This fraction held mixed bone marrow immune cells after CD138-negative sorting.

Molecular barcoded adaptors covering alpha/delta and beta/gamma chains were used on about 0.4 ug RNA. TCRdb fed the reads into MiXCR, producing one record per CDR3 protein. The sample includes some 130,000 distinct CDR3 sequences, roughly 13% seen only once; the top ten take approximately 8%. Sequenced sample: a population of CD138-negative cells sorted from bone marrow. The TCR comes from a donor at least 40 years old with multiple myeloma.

CDR3 in amino acids: CSARVLDRGAYEQYF. CDR3 nucleotides: TGCAGTGCTAGAGTACTAGACAGGGGAGCCTACGAGCAGTACTTC. The V and J genes are TRBV20-1 and TRBJ2-7, with 8 bases aligning to TRBD1. In germline, CDR1 is DFQATT, CDR2 SNEGSKA (reference sequence). V trimming: 1 base; J trimming: 2 bases; junction bases outside the gene matches: 7. This CDR3 has 15 amino acids.